A single sample gave rise to the 15 T cell receptor beta chains below, sequenced in a study of blood T cells in healthy people across ages. A second PCR, run for about 7 to 11 cycles, used a sample-barcoded 5' primer plus a J-beta primer mix. TCRdb re-called the 5' RACE reads through MiXCR, storing one row per CDR3 protein. The table has about 970,000 distinct CDR3 sequences, roughly half seen once. The material sequenced was blood. Every receptor here comes from a woman aged 55-70 years in good health.

On this clonotype: Compared with germline, one end of the junction differs, possibly owing to a read error. The V and J genes are TRBV5-1 and TRBJ2-7; either TRBD1 or TRBD2 may fit D (7 bases each). Per germline, CDR1 SGHRS and CDR2 YFSETQ. The CDR3 totals 15 residues. The CDR3 here is CASSLRGQGDYERYF. The CDR3 nucleotides read TGCGCCAGCAGCTTGCGGGGGCAGGGGGACTACGAGCGGTACTTC.

The V and J genes are TRBV7-2 and TRBJ2-3; D might be TRBD2 (6 bases). The CDR3 is 17 amino acids. Germline assignment: CDR1 SGHTA and CDR2 FQGNSA. Trimming cost V 5 bases and J 0 bases, with 18 bases left between them. The CDR3 region is CASSQLSGRRSTDTQYF. CDR3 nucleotide sequence: TGTGCCAGCAGCCAACTATCTGGGAGGCGGAGCACAGATACGCAGTATTTT.

On this clonotype: At one of its ends the junction is not consistent with the germline gene, which may arise from a read error. The V call is TRBV2, the J call TRBJ2-6, with a possible D match to TRBD2 (6 bases). Looked up from germline, CDR1 is SNHLY and CDR2 is FYNNEI. The CDR3 spans 16 residues. CDR3 DNA sequence: TGTGCCGGCAGTGGACTACGGAACTCTGGGGCCAACGTCCTGACTTTC. The encoded protein is CAGSGLRNSGANVLTF.

The table lists this clonotype with a few counts. This chain joins TRBV7-2 and TRBJ2-7; D possibly corresponds to TRBD2 (6 bases). CDR1 SGHTA and CDR2 FQGNSA come from the germline V gene. Trimming stripped 8 bases from V and 2 bases from J, with 16 bases between. The CDR3 sequence is 14 residues long. The DNA for the CDR3 is TGTGCCAGCTCCGATCCGGGAGAAACCTACGAGCAGTACTTC. Its protein product is CASSDPGETYEQYF.

This chain uses TRBV7-2 with TRBJ2-5; perhaps D is TRBD1 or TRBD2 (5 bases each). The J call may not be correct, given that the DNA end is closer to TRBJ2-7. The CDR3 runs 16 residues. Looked up from germline, CDR1 is SGHTA and CDR2 is FQGNSA. Here the CDR3 reads CASSSLAGTGVYEQYF. CDR3 nucleotides: TGTGCCAGCAGCTCCCTTGCAGGGACCGGAGTCTACGAGCAGTACTTC.

V is TRBV6-2 or TRBV6-3 and J is TRBJ2-5; D call uncertain. With the DNA end fitting TRBJ2-7 better, the J assignment may be wrong. Per germline, CDR1 MNHEY and CDR2 SVGEGT. This CDR3 comprises 13 residues. The CDR3 loop reads CASSAVVADEQYF. The CDR3, as DNA: TGTGCCAGCAGTGCCGTAGTAGCCGACGAGCAGTACTTC.

This clonotype was picked up a small number of times. The chain combines TRBV30 with TRBJ1-4, with 7 bases aligning to TRBD1. Germline-derived CDR1 and CDR2 are GTSNPN and SVGIG (reference sequence). V lost 7 bases and J lost 7; bases outside the gene matches: 6. This CDR3 has 12 amino acids. The CDR3: CAFRRQGEKLFF. CDR3 nucleotides: TGTGCCTTCCGTCGACAGGGTGAAAAACTGTTTTTT.

The V and J genes are TRBV6-2 or TRBV6-3 and TRBJ2-5; TRBD2 agrees at 10 bases. The CDR3 extends over 17 amino acids. J gave up 1 base and V 6 bases, and 11 bases lay outside the gene matches. Germline-derived CDR1 and CDR2 are MNHEY and SVGEGT. In nucleotides, the CDR3 is TGTGCCAGCAGCACCACCGGACTAGCGGAGATCCAAGAGACCCAGTACTTC. As protein: CASSTTGLAEIQETQYF.

This chain uses TRBV20-1 with TRBJ2-7, with D tentatively TRBD2 (5 bases). This CDR3 comprises 11 residues. With 7 bases removed from V and 0 bases from J, the gap between germline ends came to 7 bases. The germline gives CDR1 DFQATT, CDR2 SNEGSKA (reference sequence). The DNA for the CDR3 is TGCAGTGTCGGGGTCTCCTACGAGCAGTACTTC. It codes for CSVGVSYEQYF.

The chain combines TRBV11-2 with TRBJ2-7, with 10 bases identical to TRBD1. CDR3 size: 13 residues. Germline assignment: CDR1 SGHAT and CDR2 FQNNGV. The V segment lost 5 bases and the J segment 9 bases; nucleotides outside the gene matches: 7. The CDR3 bases are TGTGCCAGCAGCAGGGACAGGGGTATAGGGCAGTACTTC. Translated, it gives CASSRDRGIGQYF.

This clonotype was counted once. The rearrangement joins TRBV2 to TRBJ2-4, with unresolved D. The J call may be in error: the DNA end matches TRBJ2-7 better. This CDR3 is built from 14 residues. Germline-derived CDR1 and CDR2 are SNHLY and FYNNEI. The DNA of the CDR3 is TGTGCCAGCAGTGACCCAAGGTATGTCTACGAGCAGTACTTC. Its translation: CASSDPRYVYEQYF.

The chain recombines TRBV7-2 with TRBJ2-5; 7 positions agree with TRBD2. Per the germline V gene, CDR1 is SGHTA and CDR2 is FQGNSA. This CDR3 is 16 amino acids long. The V segment lost 4 bases and the J segment 2 bases; nucleotides outside the gene matches: 10. CDR3 sequence: CASSSLLAGGQETQYF. The CDR3 coding sequence is TGTGCCAGCAGCTCCCTTTTAGCGGGCGGACAAGAGACCCAGTACTTC.

The table lists this clonotype with a few counts. The chain links TRBV25-1 to TRBJ1-4, with D perhaps matching TRBD1 (5 bases). Germline CDR1 MGHDK, CDR2 SYGVNS. CDR3 length: 16 amino acids. The V and J ends lost 0 bases and 0 bases respectively, with 8 bases between them. Written as DNA, the CDR3 is TGTGCCAGCAGTGAATATATGGGGGCAACTAATGAAAAACTGTTTTTT. As protein: CASSEYMGATNEKLFF.

The rearrangement links TRBV18 to TRBJ2-4, with TRBD1 as a possible D gene (6 bases). The J call could be wrong; TRBJ2-7 is a better fit for the DNA end. CDR1 KGHSH and CDR2 LQKENI come from the germline V gene. The CDR3 extends over 14 amino acids. CDR3 coding DNA: TGTGCCAGCTCACCGGGACATCTCTCCTACGAGCAGTACTTC. It specifies CASSPGHLSYEQYF.

The chain links TRBV12-3 or TRBV12-4 to TRBJ1-2, with 8 bases identical to TRBD1. V shed 2 bases and J 6 bases; nucleotides not matched to a gene: 2. This CDR3 has 13 residues. The CDR3 spells CASSLSGGNGYTF. The CDR3 region has the DNA TGTGCCAGCAGTTTATCAGGGGGCAATGGCTACACCTTC.